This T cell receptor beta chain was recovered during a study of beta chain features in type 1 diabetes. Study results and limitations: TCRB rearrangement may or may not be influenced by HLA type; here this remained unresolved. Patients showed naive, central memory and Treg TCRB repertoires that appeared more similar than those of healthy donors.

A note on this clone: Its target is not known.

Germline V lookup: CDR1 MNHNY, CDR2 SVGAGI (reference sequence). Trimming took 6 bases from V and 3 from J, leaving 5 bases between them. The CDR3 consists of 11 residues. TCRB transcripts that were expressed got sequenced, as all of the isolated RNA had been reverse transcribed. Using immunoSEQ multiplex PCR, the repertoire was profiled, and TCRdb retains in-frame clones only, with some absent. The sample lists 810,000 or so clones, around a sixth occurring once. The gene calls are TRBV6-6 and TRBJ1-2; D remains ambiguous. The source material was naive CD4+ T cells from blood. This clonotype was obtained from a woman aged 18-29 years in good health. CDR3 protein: CASRGDYGYTF. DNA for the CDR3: TGTGCCAGCAGGGGCGACTATGGCTACACCTTC.